The 16 T cell receptor beta chains below come from one sample, sequenced in a study of cytomegalovirus exposure and HLA in healthy donors. With 60 Vbeta and 13 Jbeta primers, the PCR was carried out. Repertoires were generated with immunoSEQ multiplex PCR, while TCRdb's copy carries only in-frame clones and drops some. The profile covers 200,000 to 250,000 clones, with more than 75% appearing a single time and less than 4.5% taken by the ten largest. The sample comprised PBMCs. Receptors originate from a male donor in good health and CMV-seronegative.

The V gene is TRBV28, the J gene TRBJ2-7, with D unresolved. CDR1 and CDR2 from the germline V gene are MDHEN and SYDVKM. Trimming took off 7 bases at V and 4 bases at J, with 14 bases between the two ends. The CDR3 loop spans 13 amino acids. The CDR3 DNA sequence: TGTGCCAGCACGACTTCCTCGTTTTACGAGCAGTACTTC. Protein sequence: CASTTSSFYEQYF. Full variable domain (remainder filled in from reference TRBV28 and TRBJ2-7): DVKVTQSSRYLVKRTGEKVFLECVQDMDHENMFWYRQDPGLGLRLIYFSYDVKMKEKGDIPEGYSVSREKKERFSLILESASTNQTSMYLCASTTSSFYEQYFGPGTRLTVT.

The V and J genes are TRBV21-1 and TRBJ2-5; the D call in the table, TRBD2, was not verified against the DNA. TRBV21-1 has pseudogene status. CDR3 length: 16 amino acids. The CDR3 DNA follows: TGTGCCAGCAGCAAATGGGGACTAGCGGGAGGGCCGGCTCAGTACTTC. This sequence encodes CASSKWGLAGGPAQYF.

This clone was seen a single time. The rearrangement uses TRBV28 and TRBJ1-1; D uncertain. This CDR3 is 15 amino acids long. The germline gives CDR1 MDHEN, CDR2 SYDVKM. V dropped 1 base and J dropped 4 bases, with 13 bases sitting between them. The CDR3 nucleotides are TGTGCCAGCAGTTTATATGGAGGGTTAGGCACTGAAGCTTTCTTT. It codes for CASSLYGGLGTEAFF.

Only one count was recorded for this clone. V usage is TRBV30 and J usage is TRBJ1-6; D is uncertain. The germline CDR1 and CDR2 sequences are GTSNPN and SVGIG (reference sequence). Trimming removed 3 bases from V and 15 bases from J, with 15 bases in between. This CDR3 region has 12 residues. The CDR3 sequence: CAWSIGGQNLHF. In DNA, the CDR3 is TGTGCCTGGAGCATAGGAGGGCAGAACCTCCACTTT.

The chain combines TRBV7-9 with TRBJ2-3, with 7 bases aligning to TRBD1. Germline V CDR1 and CDR2: SEHNR, FQNEAQ (reference sequence). This CDR3 spans 16 amino acids. The V and J ends lost 8 bases and 0 bases, in that order; junction bases with no gene match: 11. The CDR3 loop reads CASGRGGIPSTDTQYF. CDR3 in DNA: TGTGCCAGCGGCCGAGGGGGCATCCCTAGCACAGATACGCAGTATTTT.

This clone was counted once. The V and J genes are TRBV5-4 and TRBJ2-7, with TRBD1 identical over 8 bases. The V gene's germline CDR1 is SGHNT and CDR2 YYREEE (reference sequence). V shed 10 bases, J shed 6 bases, and the junction held 6 bases outside the gene matches. The CDR3 length is 11 residues. The CDR3 sequence is CALGQDAEQYF. CDR3 sequence (DNA): TGTGCCCTGGGACAGGATGCCGAGCAGTACTTC.

The chain links TRBV28 to TRBJ2-3, with TRBD2 matching 8 bases. Germline lookup yields CDR1 MDHEN and CDR2 SYDVKM. V was clipped by 6 bases and J by 0 bases; unmatched bases: 14. The CDR3 has 18 residues. The CDR3 sequence is CASRPHLTSGGSTDTQYF. The CDR3 nucleotides are TGTGCCAGCAGGCCCCATCTCACTAGCGGAGGCAGCACAGATACGCAGTATTTT.

The chain carries TRBV7-6 and TRBJ1-1; weak D call: TRBD1 (5 bases). The CDR3 covers 13 residues. The V gene's germline CDR1 is SGHVS and CDR2 FNYEAQ. With 4 bases removed from V and 5 bases from J, the gap between germline ends came to 11 bases. CDR3 sequence reads: CASSSVGGTEAFF. Written as DNA, the CDR3 is TGTGCCAGCAGCTCTGTCGGGGGTACTGAAGCTTTCTTT.

The CDR3 bases are TGTGCCAGTAGGAAGCAGGGGGTGGACACCGGGGAGCTGTTTTTT. This codes for CASRKQGVDTGELFF. The chain is built from TRBV19 and TRBJ2-2; 7 bases are shared with TRBD1. This CDR3 is 15 amino acids long. V was pared by 6 bases and J by 3 bases, with 7 bases of the junction left unmatched. In germline, CDR1 is LNHDA, CDR2 SQIVND (reference sequence). Using reference TRBV19 and TRBJ2-2 for the parts outside the CDR3, the full variable domain is DGGITQSPKYLFRKEGQNVTLSCEQNLNHDAMYWYRQDPGQGLRLIYYSQIVNDFQKGDIAEGYSVSREKKESFPLTVTSAQKNPTAFYLCASRKQGVDTGELFFGEGSRLTVL.

The CDR3 DNA follows: TGCGCCAGCAGTAAACAGGGTGGCTACGAGCAGTACTTC. This sequence encodes CASSKQGGYEQYF. The chain carries TRBV10-2 and TRBJ2-7; possibly TRBD1 for D (6 bases). Trimming took 5 bases from V and 3 from J, leaving 11 bases between them. Germline-derived CDR1 and CDR2 are WSHSY and SAAADI. This CDR3 region has 13 residues.

The chain recombines TRBV5-1 with TRBJ1-4; D gene ambiguous. The CDR3 is 15 amino acids. The germline CDR1 and CDR2 sequences are SGHRS and YFSETQ. V lost 0 bases and J lost 1, with 7 bases in between. The DNA for the CDR3 is TGCGCCAGCAGCTTGGTCGGCGGAACTAATGAAAAACTGTTTTTT. Protein product: CASSLVGGTNEKLFF.

The chain employs TRBV19 and TRBJ2-1; maybe TRBD2 (6 bases). The V gene's germline CDR1 is LNHDA and CDR2 SQIVND (reference sequence). Trimming left V 5 bases short and J 0 bases short, with 11 bases between. The CDR3 length is 15 residues. CDR3 protein: CASSRRGSSYNEQFF. DNA for the CDR3: TGTGCCAGTAGTCGGCGGGGCAGCTCCTACAATGAGCAGTTCTTC. Combining the CDR3 with reference TRBV19 and TRBJ2-1 gives the whole variable domain DGGITQSPKYLFRKEGQNVTLSCEQNLNHDAMYWYRQDPGQGLRLIYYSQIVNDFQKGDIAEGYSVSREKKESFPLTVTSAQKNPTAFYLCASSRRGSSYNEQFFGPGTRLTVL.

V usage is TRBV11-2 and J usage is TRBJ1-5, with 9 bases that match TRBD1. The trim removed 5 bases at V and 7 bases at J, leaving 9 bases unmatched. Per the germline V gene, CDR1 is SGHAT and CDR2 is FQNNGV. This CDR3 is built from 15 residues. The CDR3 coding sequence is TGTGCCAGCAGCGATCCGGGACAGGGTAACCAGCCCCAGCATTTT. It translates to CASSDPGQGNQPQHF.

The V gene is TRBV10-1, the J gene TRBJ2-7; D perhaps matches TRBD2 (5 bases). Germline assignment: CDR1 WNHNN and CDR2 SYGVQD (reference sequence). V was clipped by 2 bases and J by 3 bases, with 8 bases between them. CDR3 size: 13 residues. CDR3 bases: TGCGCCAGCAGTGAGAGAGGGTTCTACGAGCAGTACTTC. This gives the protein CASSERGFYEQYF.

The chain joins TRBV5-1 to TRBJ2-7, with 9 bases identical to TRBD1. The CDR3 length is 16 residues. V gave up 4 bases and J gave up 2 bases; unmatched junction bases: 10. Germline lookup yields CDR1 SGHRS and CDR2 YFSETQ. In DNA form, the CDR3 reads TGCGCCAGCAGCCCGAGGGGGGGGACAGGGCCCTACGAGCAGTACTTC. Its translation is CASSPRGGTGPYEQYF.

This chain connects TRBV7-2 to TRBJ2-7; tentatively, D is TRBD1 (5 bases). The V gene's germline CDR1 is SGHTA and CDR2 FQGNSA. The CDR3 consists of 15 residues. V dropped 1 base and J dropped 1 base, with 11 bases sitting between them. The CDR3 here is CASSLDAGWSYEQYF. DNA of the CDR3: TGTGCCAGCAGCTTAGATGCAGGGTGGTCCTACGAGCAGTACTTC.